This TCR beta chain derives from a study of response to subunit inactivated influenza vaccine. Study observations and caveats: There was a suggestion from the authors that each seasonal influenza vaccination recruits few new T cells.

One entry per CDR3 protein results from TCRdb running MiXCR on the RT-PCR reads. The sample consists of under 750,000 distinct CDR3 sequences, roughly 10% of them appearing once. This clonotype showed up many times. Its antigen remains unidentified. Germline loops: CDR1 ENHRY, CDR2 SYGVKD. The CDR3 totals 14 residues. V lost 2 bases, J lost 0 bases, and 7 bases lay in between. The chain joins TRBV10-3 to TRBJ2-5; D gene uncertain. The receptor comes from a man aged 50-60 years who received an inactivated influenza vaccine. This specimen consisted of PBMCs from blood, obtained on the day of vaccination. CDR3: CAISESTYQETQYF. Here the CDR3 DNA reads TGTGCCATCAGTGAGAGTACGTACCAAGAGACCCAGTACTTC.